A single sample is the source of the 25 T cell receptor beta chains below, sequenced in a study of T cell responses to AZD1222 COVID-19 vaccine. The protocol was immunoSEQ multiplex PCR, while the TCRdb copy is restricted to in-frame clones and leaves out a portion. Of about 190,000 clones in the sample, more than 90% were seen once. The specimen was peripheral blood, collected 28 days after the second dose of the MenACWY control vaccine. The receptors here all came from an adult who received the MenACWY meningococcal vaccine as a control.

This clone has more than one count but fewer than ten. The DNA for the CDR3 is TGCAGCGTCGCCCCCCTAAACAGTGAGCAGTTCTTC. Translation: CSVAPLNSEQFF. The rearrangement links TRBV29-1 to TRBJ2-1, with no clear D. Germline V gene sequence: CDR1 SQVTM, CDR2 ANQGSEA. The CDR3 has 12 residues. Trimming removed 6 bases from V and 9 bases from J, with 15 bases in between.

This clone is a singleton in its sample. The chain links TRBV27 to TRBJ2-3; tentative D call: TRBD1 (6 bases). Trimming left V 6 bases short and J 2 bases short, with 15 bases between. The germline V gene has CDR1 MNHEY and CDR2 SMNVEV (reference sequence). CDR3 size: 15 residues. CDR3 loop: CASRHRVGATDTQYF. The CDR3 DNA is TGTGCCAGCAGACACAGGGTGGGGGCCACAGATACGCAGTATTTT.

The CDR3 spells CASSLDPGSEQFF. CDR3 bases: TGTGCCAGCAGCCTAGATCCGGGGAGTGAGCAGTTCTTC. The chain employs TRBV7-3 and TRBJ2-1; D perhaps matches TRBD2 (5 bases). Looked up from germline, CDR1 is SGHTA and CDR2 is FQGTGA. The CDR3 spans 13 residues. The ends were cut back, 5 bases at V and 9 bases at J, with 14 bases in the middle.

CDR3 in DNA: TGTGCCAGTAGTGTCGGACAGGGGGCCCACAATGAGCAGTTCTTC. Protein sequence: CASSVGQGAHNEQFF. The chain joins TRBV19 to TRBJ2-1, with 11 bases aligning to TRBD1. CDR1 LNHDA and CDR2 SQIVND come from the germline V gene (reference sequence). V trimming: 5 bases; J trimming: 5 bases; junction bases outside the gene matches: 5. The CDR3 runs to 15 residues.

A note on this clone: The sample contains more than one DNA sequence encoding this CDR3. The CDR3 DNA follows: TGTGCCAGCTCTTTCGTGAACACTGAAGCTTTCTTT. Its translation: CASSFVNTEAFF. The chain carries TRBV12-3 or TRBV12-4 and TRBJ1-1; D uncertain. The CDR3 extends over 12 amino acids. With 8 bases removed from V and 0 bases from J, the gap between germline ends came to 7 bases.

CDR3 region: CASSLEDTEAFF. The CDR3 bases are TGCGCCAGCAGCTTGGAGGACACTGAAGCTTTCTTT. This chain joins TRBV5-1 and TRBJ1-1; D remains unclear. V lost 0 bases to trimming and J lost 3 bases, with 3 bases between them. The CDR3 has 12 amino acids. Germline CDR1 SGHRS, CDR2 YFSETQ.

V usage is TRBV4-1 and J usage is TRBJ2-2; the D gene is possibly TRBD2 (7 bases). Germline CDR1 MGHRA, CDR2 YSYEKL. The CDR3 loop spans 18 amino acids. The V gene lost 1 base and the J gene lost 0 bases, with 15 bases spanning the gap. CDR3 DNA sequence: TGCGCCAGCAGCCAAGTCGGGGGGCGGAAGACGAACACCGGGGAGCTGTTTTTT. Protein: CASSQVGGRKTNTGELFF.

This sequence joins TRBV7-2 and TRBJ1-1, with D possibly TRBD1 on 5 matching bases. With 7 bases removed from V and 8 bases from J, the gap between germline ends came to 14 bases. CDR1 and CDR2 (germline): SGHTA, FQGNSA. The CDR3 extends over 12 amino acids. The CDR3 DNA sequence: TGTGCCAGCAACCGAGCGGCAGGGGAAGCTTTCTTT. As protein: CASNRAAGEAFF.

The chain couples TRBV28 to TRBJ1-2; weak D call: TRBD1 (5 bases). Germline CDR1 is MDHEN and CDR2 is SYDVKM. The V and J ends lost 7 bases and 2 bases respectively, with 8 bases between them. This CDR3 comprises 12 residues. The CDR3 loop reads CASTGINYGYTF. DNA of the CDR3: TGTGCCAGCACAGGGATAAACTATGGCTACACCTTC.

The chain couples TRBV30 to TRBJ1-4; no clear D gene. The CDR3 covers 14 residues. Trimming pared 5 bases from V and 4 bases from J, leaving 14 bases between. Per germline, CDR1 GTSNPN and CDR2 SVGIG (reference sequence). CDR3 sequence reads: CAWGFGGSNEKLFF. The CDR3 nucleotides read TGTGCCTGGGGATTTGGTGGCAGTAATGAAAAACTGTTTTTT.

This clone was picked up one time. The chain recombines TRBV11-3 with TRBJ1-1; the D gene is possibly TRBD1 (6 bases). This CDR3 has 13 amino acids. Germline V gives CDR1 SGHNT, CDR2 YENEEA. Trimming took 4 bases from V and 5 from J, leaving 11 bases between them. The CDR3 nucleotides read TGTGCCAGCAGCTCGAGGGGGAATACTGAAGCTTTCTTT. Translating it yields CASSSRGNTEAFF. The full variable domain, its missing parts supplied by reference TRBV11-3 and TRBJ1-1, is EAGVVQSPRYKIIEKKQPVAFWCNPISGHNTLYWYLQNLGQGPELLIRYENEEAVDDSQLPKDRFSAERLKGVDSTLKIQPAELGDSAVYLCASSSRGNTEAFFGQGTRLTVV.

The chain is built from TRBV6-5 and TRBJ1-5, with a possible D match to TRBD1 (6 bases). V lost 3 bases and J lost 11, with 11 bases in between. Germline CDR1 and CDR2: MNHEY and SVGAGI. This CDR3 has 12 amino acids. CDR3 nucleotides: TGTGCCAGCAGTTATTCGGAGGGGGCCCAGCATTTT. It translates to CASSYSEGAQHF.

This chain links TRBV12-3 or TRBV12-4 with TRBJ2-7; D gene ambiguous. V lost 2 bases, J lost 6 bases, and 11 bases lay in between. This CDR3 has 13 amino acids. As DNA, the CDR3 is TGTGCCAGCAGTTTAAATGGCACCCCCGAGCAGTACTTC. It specifies CASSLNGTPEQYF.

V gene TRBV19 combines with J gene TRBJ1-4, with 8 bases identical to TRBD1. This CDR3 contains 14 residues. CDR1 and CDR2 (germline): LNHDA, SQIVND (reference sequence). V shed 6 bases and J 8 bases; nucleotides not matched to a gene: 8. CDR3 loop: CASSQDRASEKLFF. DNA of the CDR3: TGTGCCAGTAGCCAGGACAGGGCAAGCGAAAAACTGTTTTTT.

The chain combines TRBV2 with TRBJ2-1, with 9 bases fitting TRBD2. Germline V CDR1 and CDR2: SNHLY, FYNNEI. The CDR3 sequence is 14 residues long. V dropped 6 bases and J dropped 5; count of bases not matched to a gene: 5. CDR3 in amino acids: CASRAGLADNEQFF. The CDR3 nucleotides read TGTGCCAGCAGAGCGGGACTAGCTGACAATGAGCAGTTCTTC.

This rearrangement joins TRBV5-1 to TRBJ1-1; tentative D call: TRBD1 (5 bases). V was trimmed by 4 bases and J by 1 base, leaving 11 bases between them. The CDR3 totals 14 residues. Germline loops: CDR1 SGHRS, CDR2 YFSETQ. The CDR3 loop is CASSQGRENTEAFF. CDR3 DNA: TGCGCCAGCAGCCAGGGACGGGAGAACACTGAAGCTTTCTTT.

This rearrangement joins TRBV3-1 (or the pseudogene TRBV3-2) to TRBJ2-4; 8 positions agree with TRBD1. Germline CDR1 is LGHDT and CDR2 is YNNKEL (reference sequence). The CDR3 runs to 12 residues. After removal of 4 bases from V and 8 bases from J, the junction contained 1 base not matched to a gene. CDR3 DNA sequence: TGTGCCAGCAGCCCGGACAGGGACATTCAGTACTTC. It yields the protein CASSPDRDIQYF.

The count of this clone is one. J is TRBJ2-7 and V is TRBV9; the match to TRBD1 covers 10 bases. The CDR3 loop spans 15 amino acids. Per germline, CDR1 SGDLS and CDR2 YYNGEE. With V trimmed by 4 bases and J by 0 bases, 4 bases remained unmatched. CDR3 nucleotide sequence: TGTGCCAGCAGCTTACGGGACAGGGGCTCCTACGAGCAGTACTTC. Residues: CASSLRDRGSYEQYF.

The rearrangement joins TRBV19 to TRBJ1-1; 9 positions agree with TRBD1. Trimming took 4 bases from V and 3 from J; bases not matched to a gene: 6. Germline V gene lookup returns CDR1 LNHDA and CDR2 SQIVND (reference sequence). CDR3 length: 15 residues. In DNA, the CDR3 is TGTGCCAGTAGTAATGGACAGGGGAGGGACACTGAAGCTTTCTTT. Translating it yields CASSNGQGRDTEAFF.

The rearrangement uses TRBV12-2 and TRBJ1-2; TRBD1 is taken as the D call from the table, unchecked against the DNA. TRBV12-2 is given as a pseudogene. This CDR3 contains 18 residues. CDR3 protein: CASRLGPGTGSPIRGYTF. In nucleotides, the CDR3 is TGTGCAAGTCGCTTGGGTCCCGGGACAGGGTCCCCTATCAGGGGCTACACCTTC.

This chain links TRBV30 with TRBJ1-2; unclear D gene. The germline V gene encodes CDR1 GTSNPN and CDR2 SVGIG (reference sequence). V dropped 6 bases and J dropped 2 bases, with 13 bases sitting between them. The CDR3 loop spans 13 amino acids. CDR3 in DNA: TGTGCCTGCTCGTCGGGGTCCAACTATGGCTACACCTTC. This encodes CACSSGSNYGYTF. The full variable domain, its missing parts supplied by reference TRBV30 and TRBJ1-2, is SQTIHQWPATLVQPVGSPLSLECTVEGTSNPNLYWYRQAAGRGLQLLFYSVGIGQISSEVPQNLSASRPQDRQFILSSKKLLLSDSGFYLCACSSGSNYGYTFGSGTRLTVV.

The CDR3: CASSLGQGWSYGYTF. The CDR3 region has the DNA TGTGCCAGCAGCCTAGGACAGGGCTGGAGCTATGGCTACACCTTC. The chain carries TRBV7-9 and TRBJ1-2; 8 bases align to TRBD1. Germline-derived CDR1 and CDR2 are SEHNR and FQNEAQ (reference sequence). V shed 5 bases, J shed 4 bases, and the junction held 9 bases outside the gene matches. CDR3 length: 15 residues. Full variable domain (missing parts from reference TRBV7-9 and TRBJ1-2): DTGVSQNPRHKITKRGQNVTFRCDPISEHNRLYWYRQTLGQGPEFLTYFQNEAQLEKSRLLSDRFSAERPKGSFSTLEIQRTEQGDSAMYLCASSLGQGWSYGYTFGSGTRLTVV.

The rearrangement joins TRBV6-1 to TRBJ1-4, with TRBD1 identical over 7 bases. Unmatched junction bases numbered 15, after V lost 4 bases and J lost 10 bases. Germline CDR1 MNHNS, CDR2 SASEGT. This CDR3 has 16 amino acids. The CDR3 nucleotides are TGTGCCAGCAGTGTCCAATCCGGGACAGTTGCAGGAAAACTGTTTTTT. It specifies CASSVQSGTVAGKLFF.

This chain uses TRBV4-1 with TRBJ1-4; D is perhaps TRBD1 (5 bases). Germline CDR1 MGHRA, CDR2 YSYEKL. The ends were cut back, 1 base at V and 8 bases at J, with 14 bases in the middle. The length of the CDR3 is 15 residues. CDR3 sequence (DNA): TGCGCCAGCAGCCAAGCGGGTCAGGGAAACGAAAAACTGTTTTTT. This gives the protein CASSQAGQGNEKLFF.

This chain joins TRBV18 and TRBJ1-1, with 7 nucleotides matching TRBD1. The CDR3 has 15 residues. In germline, CDR1 is KGHSH, CDR2 LQKENI. The V and J ends lost 3 bases and 1 base, in that order; junction bases with no gene match: 5. The CDR3 loop is CASSPAGQQNTEAFF. The CDR3 DNA follows: TGTGCCAGCTCACCCGCGGGACAGCAGAACACTGAAGCTTTCTTT.